This TCR beta chain was obtained from a study of T cells after somatic rescue of genetic block. Germline assignment: CDR1 MDHEN and CDR2 SYDVKM. Losses at the gene ends were 4 bases for V and 7 bases for J; bases not matched to a gene: 5. The CDR3 length is 15 residues. Libraries were prepared by immunoSEQ multiplex PCR; TCRdb keeps only in-frame clonotypes and omits some of them. The data show 60,000 to 75,000 clones, with around 90% seen just once and about 3% held by the top ten. Source material: peripheral blood mononuclear cells (PBMCs). This clonotype was obtained from a man between 40 and 49 years old. This rearrangement joins TRBV28 to TRBJ2-1, with 12 bases that match TRBD1. CDR3 DNA: TGTGCCAGCAGTTCTGCGGGACAGGGGGCAAATGAGCAGTTCTTC. Its translation: CASSSAGQGANEQFF.